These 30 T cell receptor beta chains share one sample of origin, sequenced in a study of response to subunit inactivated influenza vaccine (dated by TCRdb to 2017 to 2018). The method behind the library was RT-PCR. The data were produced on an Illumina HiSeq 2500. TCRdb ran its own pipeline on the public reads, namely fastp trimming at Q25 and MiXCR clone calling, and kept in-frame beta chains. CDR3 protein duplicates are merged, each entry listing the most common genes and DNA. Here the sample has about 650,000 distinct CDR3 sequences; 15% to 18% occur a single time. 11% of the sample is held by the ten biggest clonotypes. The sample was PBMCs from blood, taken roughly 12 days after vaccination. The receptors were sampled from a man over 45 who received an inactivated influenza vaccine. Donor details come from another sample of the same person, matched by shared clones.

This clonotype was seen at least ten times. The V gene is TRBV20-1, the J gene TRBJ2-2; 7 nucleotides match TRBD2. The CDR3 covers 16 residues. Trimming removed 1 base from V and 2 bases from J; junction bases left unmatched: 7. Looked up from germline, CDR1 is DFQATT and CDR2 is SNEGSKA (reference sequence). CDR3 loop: CSARAPGRGNTGELFF. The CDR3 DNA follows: TGCAGTGCTAGAGCACCAGGGAGGGGAAACACCGGGGAGCTGTTTTTT.

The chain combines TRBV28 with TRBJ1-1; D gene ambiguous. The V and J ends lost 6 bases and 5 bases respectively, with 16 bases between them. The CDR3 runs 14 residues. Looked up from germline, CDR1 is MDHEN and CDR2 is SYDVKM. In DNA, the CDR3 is TGTGCCAGCAGATTACAGCTCCCCGGGACTGAAGCTTTCTTT. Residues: CASRLQLPGTEAFF.

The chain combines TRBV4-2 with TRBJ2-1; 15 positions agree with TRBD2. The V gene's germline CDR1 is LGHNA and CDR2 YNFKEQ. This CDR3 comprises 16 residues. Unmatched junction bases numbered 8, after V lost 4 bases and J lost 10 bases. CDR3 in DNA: TGTGCCAGCAGCCGGACTAGCGGGAGGGCCGGCCCCGAGCAGTTCTTC. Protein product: CASSRTSGRAGPEQFF.

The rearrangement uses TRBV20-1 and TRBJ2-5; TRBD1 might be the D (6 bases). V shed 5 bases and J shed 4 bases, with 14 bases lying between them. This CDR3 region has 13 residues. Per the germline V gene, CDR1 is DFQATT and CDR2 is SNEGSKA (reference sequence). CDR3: CSAPNRDRETQYF. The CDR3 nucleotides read TGCAGTGCTCCCAACAGGGATCGAGAGACCCAGTACTTC.

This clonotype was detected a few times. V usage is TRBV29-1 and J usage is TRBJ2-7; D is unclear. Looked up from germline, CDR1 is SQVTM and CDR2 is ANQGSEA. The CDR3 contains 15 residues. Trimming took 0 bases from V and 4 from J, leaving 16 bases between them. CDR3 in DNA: TGCAGCGTTGAAGAATGGCGGCGCCAGAGGTACGAGCAGTACTTC. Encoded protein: CSVEEWRRQRYEQYF.

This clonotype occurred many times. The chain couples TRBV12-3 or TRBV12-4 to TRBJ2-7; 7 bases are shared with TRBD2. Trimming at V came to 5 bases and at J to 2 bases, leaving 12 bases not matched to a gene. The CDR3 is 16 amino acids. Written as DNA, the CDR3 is TGTGCCAGCAGTCGAAATAATTGGGGGGGTCCCTACGAGCAGTACTTC. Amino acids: CASSRNNWGGPYEQYF.

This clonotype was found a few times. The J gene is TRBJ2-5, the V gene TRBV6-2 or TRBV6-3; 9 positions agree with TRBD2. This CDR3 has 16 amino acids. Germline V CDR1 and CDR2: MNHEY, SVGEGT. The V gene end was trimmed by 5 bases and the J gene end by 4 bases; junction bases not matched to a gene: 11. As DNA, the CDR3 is TGTGCCAGCAGTCAGTATAGCGGGAGCCTTTCAGAGACCCAGTACTTC. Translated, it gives CASSQYSGSLSETQYF.

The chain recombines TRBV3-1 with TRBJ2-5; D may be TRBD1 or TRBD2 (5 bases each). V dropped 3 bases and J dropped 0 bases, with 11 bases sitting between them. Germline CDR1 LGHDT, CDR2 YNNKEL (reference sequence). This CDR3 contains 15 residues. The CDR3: CASSHRGTYQETQYF. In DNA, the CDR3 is TGTGCCAGCAGCCATAGAGGGACGTACCAAGAGACCCAGTACTTC.

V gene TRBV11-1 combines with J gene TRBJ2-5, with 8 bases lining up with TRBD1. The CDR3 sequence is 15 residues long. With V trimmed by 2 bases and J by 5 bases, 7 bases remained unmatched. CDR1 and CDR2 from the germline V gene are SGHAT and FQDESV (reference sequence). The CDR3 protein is CASSLNRGIEETQYF. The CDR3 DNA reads TGTGCCAGCAGCTTAAACAGGGGGATTGAGGAGACCCAGTACTTC.

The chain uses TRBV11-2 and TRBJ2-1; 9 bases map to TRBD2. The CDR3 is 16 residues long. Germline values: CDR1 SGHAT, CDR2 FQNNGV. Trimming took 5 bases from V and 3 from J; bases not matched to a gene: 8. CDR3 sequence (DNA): TGTGCCAGCAGCCCCACGACTAGCGGCTTCTACAATGAGCAGTTCTTC. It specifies CASSPTTSGFYNEQFF.

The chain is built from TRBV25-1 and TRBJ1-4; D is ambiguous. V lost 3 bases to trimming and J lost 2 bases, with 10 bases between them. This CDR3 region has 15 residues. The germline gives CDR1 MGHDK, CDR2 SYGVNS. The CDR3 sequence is CASSDAAWTNEKLFF. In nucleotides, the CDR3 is TGTGCCAGCAGTGATGCGGCTTGGACTAATGAAAAACTGTTTTTT.

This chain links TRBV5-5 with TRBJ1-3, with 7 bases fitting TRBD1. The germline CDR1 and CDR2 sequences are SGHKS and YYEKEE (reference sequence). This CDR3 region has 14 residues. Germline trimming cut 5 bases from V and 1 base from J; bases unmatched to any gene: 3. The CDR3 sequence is CASRATGSGNTIYF. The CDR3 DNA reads TGTGCCAGCAGGGCGACAGGGTCTGGAAACACCATATATTTT.

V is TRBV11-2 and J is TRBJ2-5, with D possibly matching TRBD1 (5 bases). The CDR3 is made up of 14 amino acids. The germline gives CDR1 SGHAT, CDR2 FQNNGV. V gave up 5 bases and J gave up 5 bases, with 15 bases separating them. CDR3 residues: CASSPRDWSETQYF. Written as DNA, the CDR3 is TGTGCCAGCAGCCCCAGGGATTGGTCGGAGACCCAGTACTTC.

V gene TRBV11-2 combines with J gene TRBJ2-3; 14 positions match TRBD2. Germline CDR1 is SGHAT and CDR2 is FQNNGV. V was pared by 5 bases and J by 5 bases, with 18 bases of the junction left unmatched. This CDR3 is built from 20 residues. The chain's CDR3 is CASSLRTVQTSGRAGDTQYF. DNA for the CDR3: TGTGCCAGCAGCCTCAGGACGGTACAGACTAGCGGGAGGGCGGGAGATACGCAGTATTTT.

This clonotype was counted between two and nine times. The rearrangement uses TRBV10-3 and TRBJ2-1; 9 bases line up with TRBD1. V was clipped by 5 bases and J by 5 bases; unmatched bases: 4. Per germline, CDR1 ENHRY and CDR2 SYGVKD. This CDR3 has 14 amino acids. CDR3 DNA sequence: TGTGCCATCAGTCCCGGGACAGGGAACAATGAGCAGTTCTTC. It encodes CAISPGTGNNEQFF.

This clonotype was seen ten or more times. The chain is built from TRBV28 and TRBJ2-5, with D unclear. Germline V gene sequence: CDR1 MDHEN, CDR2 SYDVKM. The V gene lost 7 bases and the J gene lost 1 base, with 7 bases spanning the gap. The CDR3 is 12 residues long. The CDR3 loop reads CASKVAQETQYF. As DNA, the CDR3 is TGTGCCAGCAAAGTCGCCCAAGAGACCCAGTACTTC.

In DNA form, the CDR3 reads TGTGCCAGCAGCCAAGAGCGGGCTAGCGGCCTGGGTGGAGGTGAGCAGTTCTTC. This gives the protein CASSQERASGLGGGEQFF. The chain uses TRBV4-2 and TRBJ2-1; 7 bases are shared with TRBD2. CDR3 length equals 18 residues. Looked up from germline, CDR1 is LGHNA and CDR2 is YNFKEQ. With V trimmed by 0 bases and J by 9 bases, 17 bases remained unmatched.

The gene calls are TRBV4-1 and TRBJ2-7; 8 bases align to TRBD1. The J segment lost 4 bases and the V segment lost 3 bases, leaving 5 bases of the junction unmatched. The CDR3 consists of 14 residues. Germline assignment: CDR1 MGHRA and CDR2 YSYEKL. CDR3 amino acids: CASSQTGEVYEQYF. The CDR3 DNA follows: TGCGCCAGCAGCCAGACAGGGGAAGTTTACGAGCAGTACTTC.

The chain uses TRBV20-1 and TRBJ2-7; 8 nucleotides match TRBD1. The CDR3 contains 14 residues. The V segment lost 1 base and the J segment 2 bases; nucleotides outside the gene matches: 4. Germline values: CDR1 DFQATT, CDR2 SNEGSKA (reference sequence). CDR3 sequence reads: CSARGDRSAYEQYF. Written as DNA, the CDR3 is TGCAGTGCTAGAGGGGACAGGTCCGCCTACGAGCAGTACTTC.

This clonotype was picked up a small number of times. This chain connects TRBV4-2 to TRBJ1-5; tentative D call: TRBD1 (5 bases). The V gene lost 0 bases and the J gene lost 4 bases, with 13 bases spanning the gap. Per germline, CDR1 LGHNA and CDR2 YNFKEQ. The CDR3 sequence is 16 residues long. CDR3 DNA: TGTGCCAGCAGCCAAGAGTACGGGGACCCGAATCAGCCCCAGCATTTT. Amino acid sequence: CASSQEYGDPNQPQHF.

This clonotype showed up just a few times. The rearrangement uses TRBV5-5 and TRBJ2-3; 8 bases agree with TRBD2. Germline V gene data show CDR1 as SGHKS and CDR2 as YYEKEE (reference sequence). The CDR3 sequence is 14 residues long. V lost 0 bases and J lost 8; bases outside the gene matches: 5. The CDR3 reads CASSLERGSPTQYF. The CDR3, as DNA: TGTGCCAGCAGCTTGGAGCGGGGGTCTCCTACGCAGTATTTT.

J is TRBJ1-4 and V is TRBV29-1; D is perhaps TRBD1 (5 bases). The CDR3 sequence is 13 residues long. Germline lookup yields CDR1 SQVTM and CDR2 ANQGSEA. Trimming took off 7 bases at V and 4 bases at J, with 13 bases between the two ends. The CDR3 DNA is TGCAGCGCCACGGGACTCCTTAATGAAAAACTGTTTTTT. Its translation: CSATGLLNEKLFF.

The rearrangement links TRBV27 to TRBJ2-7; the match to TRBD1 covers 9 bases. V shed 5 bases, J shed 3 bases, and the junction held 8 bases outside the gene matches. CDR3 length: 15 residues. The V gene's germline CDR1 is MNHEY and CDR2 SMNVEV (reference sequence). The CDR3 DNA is TGTGCCAGCAGTACGCCGGGACAGGGCTTCTACGAGCAGTACTTC. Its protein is CASSTPGQGFYEQYF.

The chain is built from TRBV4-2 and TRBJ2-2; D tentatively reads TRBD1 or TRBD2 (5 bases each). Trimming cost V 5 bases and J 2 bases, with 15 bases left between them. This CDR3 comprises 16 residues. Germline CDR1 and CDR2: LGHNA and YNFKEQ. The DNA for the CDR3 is TGTGCCAGCAGCTATTCCGGGACCAAAAACACCGGGGAGCTGTTTTTT. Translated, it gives CASSYSGTKNTGELFF.

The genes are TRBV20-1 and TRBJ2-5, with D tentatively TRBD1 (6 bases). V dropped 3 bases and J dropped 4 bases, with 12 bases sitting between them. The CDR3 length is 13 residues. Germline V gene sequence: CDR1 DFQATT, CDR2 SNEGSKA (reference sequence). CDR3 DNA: TGCAGTGCTAGCCCTACAGGGAGAGAGACCCAGTACTTC. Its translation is CSASPTGRETQYF.

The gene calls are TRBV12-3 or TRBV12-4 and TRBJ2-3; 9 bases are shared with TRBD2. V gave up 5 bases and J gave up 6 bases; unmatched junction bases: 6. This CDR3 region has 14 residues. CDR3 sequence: CASSAGLALDTQYF. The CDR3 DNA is TGTGCCAGCAGTGCGGGACTAGCATTGGATACGCAGTATTTT.

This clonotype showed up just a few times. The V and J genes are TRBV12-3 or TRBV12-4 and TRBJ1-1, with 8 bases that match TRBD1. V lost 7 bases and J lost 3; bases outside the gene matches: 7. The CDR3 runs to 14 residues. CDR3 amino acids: CASTRQGRDTEAFF. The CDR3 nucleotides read TGTGCCAGCACTCGACAGGGGAGAGACACTGAAGCTTTCTTT.

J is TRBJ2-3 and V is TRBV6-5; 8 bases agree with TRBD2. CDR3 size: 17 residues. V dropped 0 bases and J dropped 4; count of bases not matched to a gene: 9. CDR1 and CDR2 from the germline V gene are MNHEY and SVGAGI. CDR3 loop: CASSYSTGGLAADTQYF. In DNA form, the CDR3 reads TGTGCCAGCAGTTACTCGACGGGGGGGCTGGCAGCAGATACGCAGTATTTT.

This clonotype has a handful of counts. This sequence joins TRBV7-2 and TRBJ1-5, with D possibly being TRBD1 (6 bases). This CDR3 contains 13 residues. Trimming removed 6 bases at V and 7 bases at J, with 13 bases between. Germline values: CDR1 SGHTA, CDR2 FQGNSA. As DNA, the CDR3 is TGTGCCAGCAGTCCAGGGGTGACCCAGCCCCAGCATTTT. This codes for CASSPGVTQPQHF.

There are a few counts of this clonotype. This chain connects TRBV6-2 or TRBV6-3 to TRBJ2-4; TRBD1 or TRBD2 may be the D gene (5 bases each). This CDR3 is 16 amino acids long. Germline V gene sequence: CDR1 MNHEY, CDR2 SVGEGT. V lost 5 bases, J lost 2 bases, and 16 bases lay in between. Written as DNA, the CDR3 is TGTGCCAGCAGTCCAGTCCCGGGGCAGACCAAAAACATTCAGTACTTC. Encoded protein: CASSPVPGQTKNIQYF.